The rows below give T cell receptor beta chains drawn from one sample of a study of blood T cell repertoires in COVID-19. Produced via immunoSEQ multiplex PCR; TCRdb's table is partial and in-frame only. The sample lists roughly 140,000 clones, 75% to 90% occurring once. Source material: peripheral blood. These receptor sequences come from a woman in her 40s with acute or convalescent COVID-19. Each CDR3 is given with its conserved first and last residue. Fields, in order: J gene, D gene, V gene, clone size, CDR3 DNA, CDR3 protein. D genes are given only for firm matches. Some rows have no size entry. The others give once, few or many, or a class for an expanded clone.

j_call: TRBJ1-3; d_call: .; v_call: TRBV28; clone_size: .; cdr3_nt: TGTGCCAGCAGCCTGGGACATAGACTCTCTGGAAACACCATATATTTT; cdr3_aa: CASSLGHRLSGNTIYF
j_call: TRBJ1-2; d_call: .; v_call: TRBV30; clone_size: .; cdr3_nt: TGTGCCTGGAGTGTCACCTCGACAGTGGGCGGCTACACCTTC; cdr3_aa: CAWSVTSTVGGYTF
j_call: TRBJ2-7; d_call: .; v_call: TRBV12-5; clone_size: .; cdr3_nt: TGTGCTAGTGGTTTGGTACCCGGAGGGCCCTACGAGCAGTACTTC; cdr3_aa: CASGLVPGGPYEQYF
j_call: TRBJ1-2; d_call: .; v_call: TRBV11-3; clone_size: few; cdr3_nt: TGTGCCAGCAGCCCCATTTCCGGGAACTATGGCTACACCTTC; cdr3_aa: CASSPISGNYGYTF
j_call: TRBJ1-2; d_call: .; v_call: TRBV5-1; clone_size: .; cdr3_nt: TGCGCCAGCAGCTTGGAGGCAAGCTGGACCGGGAGCAACTATGGCTACACCTTC; cdr3_aa: CASSLEASWTGSNYGYTF
j_call: TRBJ2-1; d_call: TRBD2; v_call: TRBV9; clone_size: .; cdr3_nt: TGTGCCAGCAGCGTAGCGGCTAGCGGGGACTACAATGAGCAGTTCTTC; cdr3_aa: CASSVAASGDYNEQFF
j_call: TRBJ1-2; d_call: .; v_call: TRBV5-4; clone_size: .; cdr3_nt: TGTGCCAGCAGCCAAGACAGCGACTATGGCTACACCTTC; cdr3_aa: CASSQDSDYGYTF
j_call: TRBJ2-3; d_call: .; v_call: TRBV6-2/TRBV6-3; clone_size: .; cdr3_nt: TGTGCCAGCAGTTACTCGATATACAGGAGCACAGATACGCAGTATTTT; cdr3_aa: CASSYSIYRSTDTQYF
j_call: TRBJ2-2; d_call: TRBD1; v_call: TRBV29-1; clone_size: few; cdr3_nt: TGCAGCGGGGACAGCGCGAACACCGGGGAGCTGTTTTTT; cdr3_aa: CSGDSANTGELFF
j_call: TRBJ2-5; d_call: .; v_call: TRBV24-1; clone_size: .; cdr3_nt: TGTGCCACCAGCGCGCATCCGGGTTCCTCCATCCAAGAGACCCAGTACTTC; cdr3_aa: CATSAHPGSSIQETQYF
j_call: TRBJ2-1; d_call: TRBD1; v_call: TRBV19; clone_size: .; cdr3_nt: TGTGCCAGTAGTACGGACAGGGATCGACTGAATGAGCAGTTCTTC; cdr3_aa: CASSTDRDRLNEQFF
j_call: TRBJ2-5; d_call: TRBD2; v_call: TRBV13; clone_size: once; cdr3_nt: TGTGCCAGCAGCTTAGTGGGGGCGACCTGGACTAGCGGACTGTACCAAGAGACCCAGTACTTC; cdr3_aa: CASSLVGATWTSGLYQETQYF
j_call: TRBJ2-7; d_call: TRBD1; v_call: TRBV3-1/TRBV3-2; clone_size: once; cdr3_nt: TGTGCCAGCAGCCCGACCGGGACAGGGATAAACTACGAGCAGTACTTC; cdr3_aa: CASSPTGTGINYEQYF
j_call: TRBJ1-6; d_call: TRBD1; v_call: TRBV7-9; clone_size: .; cdr3_nt: TGTGCCAGCAGCTTCCCGACAGGGGGCCTCTATAATTCACCCCTCCACTTT; cdr3_aa: CASSFPTGGLYNSPLHF
j_call: TRBJ2-7; d_call: .; v_call: TRBV28; clone_size: few; cdr3_nt: TGTGCCAGCAGATTGCGTTCGGGAAAGCAGTACTTC; cdr3_aa: CASRLRSGKQYF
j_call: TRBJ2-7; d_call: .; v_call: TRBV5-1; clone_size: .; cdr3_nt: TGCGCCAGCAGCCCGGACACCAACTCCTACGAGCAGTACTTC; cdr3_aa: CASSPDTNSYEQYF
j_call: TRBJ2-2; d_call: TRBD2; v_call: TRBV2; clone_size: .; cdr3_nt: TGTGCCAGCAGTGAAAGTCTAGCGGGAGTGGTCGGGGAGCTGTTTTTT; cdr3_aa: CASSESLAGVVGELFF
j_call: TRBJ2-5; d_call: .; v_call: TRBV28; clone_size: .; cdr3_nt: TGTGCCAGCAGTTTGGCTGTAGCACCAGAGACCCAGTACTTC; cdr3_aa: CASSLAVAPETQYF
j_call: TRBJ1-6; d_call: TRBD1; v_call: TRBV5-3; clone_size: .; cdr3_nt: TGTGCCAGAAGCTTGGCCACCGGGACAGGCCCGTCGCCCCTCCACTTT; cdr3_aa: CARSLATGTGPSPLHF
j_call: TRBJ1-4; d_call: TRBD1; v_call: TRBV19; clone_size: .; cdr3_nt: TGTGCCAGTAGTATAAGGGGAGTTGGGACAGGGTTCGAAAAACTGTTTTTT; cdr3_aa: CASSIRGVGTGFEKLFF
j_call: TRBJ2-1; d_call: TRBD1; v_call: TRBV6-5; clone_size: .; cdr3_nt: TGTGCCAGCAGTTACCTCGGGACAGGGGGCAATGAGCAGTTCTTC; cdr3_aa: CASSYLGTGGNEQFF
j_call: TRBJ1-4; d_call: .; v_call: TRBV3-1/TRBV3-2; clone_size: .; cdr3_nt: TGTGCCAGCAGCCAAGATCGCAGTGTTCAGACGCGGGAAAAACTGTTTTTT; cdr3_aa: CASSQDRSVQTREKLFF
j_call: TRBJ2-1; d_call: .; v_call: TRBV6-5; clone_size: .; cdr3_nt: TGTGCCAGCAGTTACTCGGATGGCAGGGGAAATGAGCAGTTCTTC; cdr3_aa: CASSYSDGRGNEQFF
j_call: TRBJ2-7; d_call: .; v_call: TRBV5-1; clone_size: .; cdr3_nt: TGCGCCAGCAGCTTGGAGGGGGTTGGGTACAACTCCTACGAGCAGTACTTC; cdr3_aa: CASSLEGVGYNSYEQYF
j_call: TRBJ2-2; d_call: .; v_call: TRBV15; clone_size: .; cdr3_nt: TGTGCCACCAGCGGTGCCGCTACTAACACCGGGGAGCTGTTTTTT; cdr3_aa: CATSGAATNTGELFF
j_call: TRBJ1-1; d_call: TRBD1; v_call: TRBV11-1; clone_size: .; cdr3_nt: TGTGCCAGCAGCCCCGGGACAGGGGGTTCCACTGAAGCTTTCTTT; cdr3_aa: CASSPGTGGSTEAFF
j_call: TRBJ2-7; d_call: .; v_call: TRBV28; clone_size: few; cdr3_nt: TGTGCCACCCAAGGGAGGAATGAATGGGGCTCCTACGAGCAGTACTTC; cdr3_aa: CATQGRNEWGSYEQYF
j_call: TRBJ1-2; d_call: .; v_call: TRBV11-2; clone_size: .; cdr3_nt: TGTGCCAGCAGCTTTTCTGAGGCCGGGGGCTACACCTTC; cdr3_aa: CASSFSEAGGYTF
j_call: TRBJ2-1; d_call: .; v_call: TRBV12-3/TRBV12-4; clone_size: .; cdr3_nt: TGTGCCAGCAGCCAGGGGCCTGAGCAGTTCTTC; cdr3_aa: CASSQGPEQFF
j_call: TRBJ2-2; d_call: TRBD1; v_call: TRBV11-3; clone_size: .; cdr3_nt: TGTGCCAGCAGCCGAGAGGGACAGGGTCCCGGGGAGCTGTTTTTT; cdr3_aa: CASSREGQGPGELFF
j_call: TRBJ2-2; d_call: TRBD1; v_call: TRBV13; clone_size: .; cdr3_nt: TGTGCCAGCAGCCCTGGGACAGGGGCTTCCGGGGAGCTGTTTTTT; cdr3_aa: CASSPGTGASGELFF
j_call: TRBJ1-1; d_call: .; v_call: TRBV3-1/TRBV3-2; clone_size: .; cdr3_nt: TGTGCCAGCAGCCAAGGCACAGAGAACACTGAAGCTTTCTTT; cdr3_aa: CASSQGTENTEAFF
j_call: TRBJ1-2; d_call: .; v_call: TRBV19; clone_size: .; cdr3_nt: TGTGCCAGTGGCCTCAAGGGACATCAGATCTATGGCTACACCTTC; cdr3_aa: CASGLKGHQIYGYTF
j_call: TRBJ1-3; d_call: .; v_call: TRBV13; clone_size: .; cdr3_nt: TGTGCCAGCAGCTTGGGGGGCTCTGGAAACACCATATATTTT; cdr3_aa: CASSLGGSGNTIYF
j_call: TRBJ2-7; d_call: .; v_call: TRBV4-1; clone_size: .; cdr3_nt: TGCGCCAGCAGCCAAGTGGAACAGGGAGCCTACGAGCAGTACTTC; cdr3_aa: CASSQVEQGAYEQYF
j_call: TRBJ2-3; d_call: TRBD2; v_call: TRBV28; clone_size: .; cdr3_nt: TGTGCCAGCAGTCTCCGGACTAGCGGGAGTGCGGATACGCAGTATTTT; cdr3_aa: CASSLRTSGSADTQYF
j_call: TRBJ2-7; d_call: TRBD1; v_call: TRBV27; clone_size: .; cdr3_nt: TGTGCCAGCAGTTGGGACAGGGGACCTCCCTACGAGCAGTACTTC; cdr3_aa: CASSWDRGPPYEQYF
j_call: TRBJ2-7; d_call: .; v_call: TRBV10-1; clone_size: .; cdr3_nt: TGCGCCAGCGGACTGAGCTCCTACGAGCAGTACTTC; cdr3_aa: CASGLSSYEQYF
j_call: TRBJ2-7; d_call: .; v_call: TRBV18; clone_size: .; cdr3_nt: TGTGCCAGCTCACCAAGGGCTAGCGTCTCCTACGAGCAGTACTTC; cdr3_aa: CASSPRASVSYEQYF
j_call: TRBJ2-7; d_call: TRBD2; v_call: TRBV9; clone_size: .; cdr3_nt: TGTGCCAGCAGCCCTCGGACTAGCGGAGACTACGAGCAGTACTTC; cdr3_aa: CASSPRTSGDYEQYF
j_call: TRBJ2-4; d_call: .; v_call: TRBV29-1; clone_size: .; cdr3_nt: TGCAGCGCTACTGAGGGGGACATTCAGTACTTC; cdr3_aa: CSATEGDIQYF
j_call: TRBJ2-1; d_call: TRBD2; v_call: TRBV27; clone_size: .; cdr3_nt: TGTGCCAGCAGTACCTCGGGACTAGCGAGGAATGAGCAGTTCTTC; cdr3_aa: CASSTSGLARNEQFF
j_call: TRBJ2-1; d_call: .; v_call: TRBV5-1; clone_size: .; cdr3_nt: TGCGCCAGCAGCCCCCTTCTAGTGATTGAGCAGTTCTTC; cdr3_aa: CASSPLLVIEQFF
j_call: TRBJ2-7; d_call: .; v_call: TRBV21-1; clone_size: .; cdr3_nt: TGTGCCAGCAGCAAAGGGACAGGGGTTTACGAGCAGTACTTC; cdr3_aa: CASSKGTGVYEQYF
j_call: TRBJ1-2; d_call: .; v_call: TRBV3-1/TRBV3-2; clone_size: .; cdr3_nt: TGTGCCAGCAGCCAAGAAGGGGCCTTGGTTTATGGCTACACCTTC; cdr3_aa: CASSQEGALVYGYTF
j_call: TRBJ1-2; d_call: .; v_call: TRBV15; clone_size: .; cdr3_nt: TGTGCCACCAGCCGCCCGGGAAACTATGGCTACACCTTC; cdr3_aa: CATSRPGNYGYTF
j_call: TRBJ1-4; d_call: TRBD1; v_call: TRBV18; clone_size: .; cdr3_nt: TGTGCCAGCTCATCTGCCAAGGGACAGGGAGATGAAAAACTGTTTTTT; cdr3_aa: CASSSAKGQGDEKLFF
j_call: TRBJ1-2; d_call: .; v_call: TRBV5-1; clone_size: .; cdr3_nt: TGCGCCAGCAGCTCGTCAGAACCGTCCTATGGCTACACCTTC; cdr3_aa: CASSSSEPSYGYTF
j_call: TRBJ2-7; d_call: TRBD2; v_call: TRBV27; clone_size: .; cdr3_nt: TGTGCCAGCAGTTCGGGTAGCGGGGCGGGTGAGCAGTACTTC; cdr3_aa: CASSSGSGAGEQYF
j_call: TRBJ2-5; d_call: .; v_call: TRBV6-1; clone_size: once; cdr3_nt: TGTGCCAGCAGGGAATCCCCCCGAGGCCCTTTTGGGAGTTTGGGCGGAGAGACCCAGTACTTC; cdr3_aa: CASRESPRGPFGSLGGETQYF
j_call: TRBJ2-6; d_call: TRBD2; v_call: TRBV15; clone_size: .; cdr3_nt: TGTGCCACCAGCAGAGATCGTGGAGCGGGGTCTACTGGGGCCAACGTCCTGACTTTC; cdr3_aa: CATSRDRGAGSTGANVLTF
j_call: TRBJ2-5; d_call: .; v_call: TRBV2; clone_size: .; cdr3_nt: TGTGCCAGCAGTGAGCAGGGGATGGACCAAGAGACCCAGTACTTC; cdr3_aa: CASSEQGMDQETQYF
j_call: TRBJ1-4; d_call: TRBD1; v_call: TRBV27; clone_size: .; cdr3_nt: TGTGCCAGCAGGGTGGCGACAGGGACTGAAAAACTGTTTTTT; cdr3_aa: CASRVATGTEKLFF
j_call: TRBJ1-4; d_call: TRBD1; v_call: TRBV2; clone_size: .; cdr3_nt: TGTGCCAGCAGAGTCGGACAGGGGCTGGCTAATGAAAAACTGTTTTTT; cdr3_aa: CASRVGQGLANEKLFF
j_call: TRBJ2-1; d_call: .; v_call: TRBV9; clone_size: .; cdr3_nt: TGTGCCAGCAGCGGGGGACTGATGTACAATGAGCAGTTCTTC; cdr3_aa: CASSGGLMYNEQFF
j_call: TRBJ2-1; d_call: TRBD2; v_call: TRBV30; clone_size: .; cdr3_nt: TGTGCCTGGTCGGGGGGCAATGAGCAGTTCTTC; cdr3_aa: CAWSGGNEQFF
j_call: TRBJ2-5; d_call: .; v_call: TRBV10-3; clone_size: .; cdr3_nt: TGTGCCATCAGTGAGGGACAGCACCAAGAGACCCAGTACTTC; cdr3_aa: CAISEGQHQETQYF
j_call: TRBJ1-4; d_call: TRBD1; v_call: TRBV7-2; clone_size: .; cdr3_nt: TGTGCCAGCAGCTGGCAGACAGGGCTTGGAGAAAAACTGTTTTTT; cdr3_aa: CASSWQTGLGEKLFF